The source of this TCR beta chain is a study of T cells in Graves' hyperthyroidism and ophthalmopathy. RNA transcripts provided the source from which TCR beta CDR3 regions were amplified. The TCR CDR3 was amplified in a first-round RT-PCR using the HTBI primer set. MiXCR was run by TCRdb on the multiplex PCR reads, yielding one entry per CDR3 protein. The data show around 500,000 distinct CDR3 sequences, about 20% seen once. Trimming cost V 0 bases and J 7 bases; bases outside gene matches: 9. The germline V gene encodes CDR1 LNHDA and CDR2 SQIVND (reference sequence). CDR3 length equals 17 residues. V gene TRBV19 combines with J gene TRBJ1-6; 7 nucleotides line up with TRBD1. The TCR sequence derives from a woman between 65 and 79 years old with Graves' ophthalmopathy. Sequencing was performed on blood. As DNA, the CDR3 is TGTGCCAGTAGTATAGATCTCTCAGGACAGGCCAATTCACCCCTCCACTTT. It encodes CASSIDLSGQANSPLHF.